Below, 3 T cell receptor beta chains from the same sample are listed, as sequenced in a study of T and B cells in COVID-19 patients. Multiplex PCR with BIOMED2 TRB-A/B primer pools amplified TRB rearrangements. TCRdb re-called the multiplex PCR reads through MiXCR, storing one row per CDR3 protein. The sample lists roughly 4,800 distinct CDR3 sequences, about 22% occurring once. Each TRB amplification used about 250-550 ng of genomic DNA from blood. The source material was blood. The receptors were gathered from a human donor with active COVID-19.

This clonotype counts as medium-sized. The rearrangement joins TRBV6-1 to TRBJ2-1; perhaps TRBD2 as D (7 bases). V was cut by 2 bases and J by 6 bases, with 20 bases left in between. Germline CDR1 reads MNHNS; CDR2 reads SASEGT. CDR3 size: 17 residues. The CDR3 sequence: CASSERGGAGTGNEQFF. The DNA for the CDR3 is TGTGCCAGCAGTGAAAGGGGGGGGGCCGGGACCGGCAATGAGCAGTTCTTC.

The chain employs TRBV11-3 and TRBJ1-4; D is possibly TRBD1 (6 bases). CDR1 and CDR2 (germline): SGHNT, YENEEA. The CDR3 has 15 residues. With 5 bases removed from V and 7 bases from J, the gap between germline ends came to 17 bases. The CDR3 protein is CASSPRYGGFEKLFF. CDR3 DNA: TGTGCCAGCAGCCCCAGGTACGGGGGCTTTGAAAAACTGTTTTTT.

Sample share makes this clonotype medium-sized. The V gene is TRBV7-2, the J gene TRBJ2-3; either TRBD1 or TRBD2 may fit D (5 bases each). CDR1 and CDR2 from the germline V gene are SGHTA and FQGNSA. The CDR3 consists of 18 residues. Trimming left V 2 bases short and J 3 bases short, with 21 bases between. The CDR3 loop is CASSLKLRPHGTTDTQYF. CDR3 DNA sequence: TGTGCCAGCAGCTTAAAGTTGAGGCCCCACGGGACGACAGATACGCAGTATTTT.